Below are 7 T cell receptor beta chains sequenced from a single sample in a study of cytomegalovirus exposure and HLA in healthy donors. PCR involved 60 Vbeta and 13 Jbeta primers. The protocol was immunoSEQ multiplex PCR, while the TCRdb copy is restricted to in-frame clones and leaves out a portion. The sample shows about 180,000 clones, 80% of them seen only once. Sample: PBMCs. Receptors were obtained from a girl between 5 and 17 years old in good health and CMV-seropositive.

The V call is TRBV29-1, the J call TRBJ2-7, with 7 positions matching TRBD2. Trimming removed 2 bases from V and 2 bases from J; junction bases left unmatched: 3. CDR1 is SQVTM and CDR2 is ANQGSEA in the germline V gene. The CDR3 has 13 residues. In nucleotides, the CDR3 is TGCAGCGTTGAACTAGCGGAGACCTACGAGCAGTACTTC. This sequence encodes CSVELAETYEQYF.

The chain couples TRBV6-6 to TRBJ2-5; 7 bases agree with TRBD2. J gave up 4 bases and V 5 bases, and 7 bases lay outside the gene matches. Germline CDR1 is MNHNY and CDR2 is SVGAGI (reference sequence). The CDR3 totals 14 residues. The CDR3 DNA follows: TGTGCCAGCAGTACGGGGGGTCGGATAGAGACCCAGTACTTC. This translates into CASSTGGRIETQYF.

The CDR3 protein is CAWSVPDSYEQYF. The CDR3 coding sequence is TGTGCCTGGAGTGTACCCGACAGCTACGAGCAGTACTTC. This rearrangement joins TRBV30 to TRBJ2-7; D is perhaps TRBD1 (5 bases). CDR1 and CDR2 from the germline V gene are GTSNPN and SVGIG (reference sequence). This CDR3 has 13 amino acids. Between the trimmed V and J ends, which lost 0 bases and 3 bases, there was a span of 9 bases.

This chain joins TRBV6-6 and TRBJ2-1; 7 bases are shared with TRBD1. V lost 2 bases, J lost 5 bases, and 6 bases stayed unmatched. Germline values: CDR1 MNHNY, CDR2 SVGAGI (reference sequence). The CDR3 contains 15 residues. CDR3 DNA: TGTGCCAGCAGTTACGAAAGGGGGCGGGACAATGAGCAGTTCTTC. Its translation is CASSYERGRDNEQFF.

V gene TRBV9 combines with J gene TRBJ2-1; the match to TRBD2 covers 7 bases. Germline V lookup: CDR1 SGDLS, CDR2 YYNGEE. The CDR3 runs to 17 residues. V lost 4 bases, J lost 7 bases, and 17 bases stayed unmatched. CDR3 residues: CASSPRGAGVTLNEQFF. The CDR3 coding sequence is TGTGCCAGCAGCCCTAGAGGGGCGGGAGTAACCCTTAATGAGCAGTTCTTC.

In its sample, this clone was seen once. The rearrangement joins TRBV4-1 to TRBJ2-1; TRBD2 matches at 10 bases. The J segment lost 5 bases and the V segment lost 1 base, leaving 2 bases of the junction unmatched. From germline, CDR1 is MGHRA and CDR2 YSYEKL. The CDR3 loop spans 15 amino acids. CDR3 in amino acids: CASSQGTSGNNEQFF. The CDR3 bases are TGCGCCAGCAGCCAAGGGACTAGCGGAAACAATGAGCAGTTCTTC.

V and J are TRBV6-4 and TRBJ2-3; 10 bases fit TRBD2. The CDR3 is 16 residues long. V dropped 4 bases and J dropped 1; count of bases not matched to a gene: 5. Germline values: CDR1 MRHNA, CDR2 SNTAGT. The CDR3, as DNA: TGTGCCAGCAGTGCTGAAAGCGGGAGGGGCACAGATACGCAGTATTTT. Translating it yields CASSAESGRGTDTQYF.